What follows describes a single TCR beta chain. Its antigen is undetermined. The CDR3 totals 16 residues. From germline, CDR1 is MGHDK and CDR2 SYGVNS. The V and J ends lost 1 base and 0 bases respectively, with 9 bases between them. This entry belongs to a study of T cell repertoires in cytomegalovirus infection. On the study more broadly: Signatures in public TCR beta sequences pointed to both CMV infection and matching HLA type. Study results and caveats: Clonotypes of TCR beta that were HLA-C-restricted and CMV-specific dominated the ex vivo response.

MiXCR, applied by TCRdb to the reads, yields one record per CDR3 protein. The sample carries about 900,000 distinct CDR3 sequences, roughly 30% recorded once. This clonotype originated in a human donor in good health (CMV status not recorded). Some clones in this sample may be carry-over from other donors' samples. The chain has TRBV25-1 and TRBJ2-2; maybe TRBD2 (6 bases). The sample was cultured CD8+ T cells from PBMCs, taken from culture after CMV antigen stimulation. CDR3 in DNA: TGTGCCAGCAGTGAATTGGGAGGCTCGAACACCGGGGAGCTGTTTTTT. Its protein product is CASSELGGSNTGELFF.